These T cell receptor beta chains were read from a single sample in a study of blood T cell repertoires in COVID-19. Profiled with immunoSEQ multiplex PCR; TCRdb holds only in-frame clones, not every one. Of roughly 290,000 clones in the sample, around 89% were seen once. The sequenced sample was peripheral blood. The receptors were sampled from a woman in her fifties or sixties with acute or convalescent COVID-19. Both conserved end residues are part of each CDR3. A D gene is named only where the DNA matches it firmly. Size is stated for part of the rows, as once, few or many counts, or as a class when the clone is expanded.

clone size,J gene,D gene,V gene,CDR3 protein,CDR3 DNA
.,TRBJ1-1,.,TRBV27,CASSFGGEKAFF,TGTGCCAGCAGTTTTGGGGGGGAGAAAGCTTTCTTT
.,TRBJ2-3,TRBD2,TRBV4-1,CASTPGLAVDTQYF,TGCGCCAGCACCCCCGGCCTAGCGGTGGATACGCAGTATTTT
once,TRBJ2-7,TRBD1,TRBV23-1,CATGQGPLYYEQYF,TGCGCCACAGGACAGGGGCCGTTGTACTACGAGCAGTACTTC
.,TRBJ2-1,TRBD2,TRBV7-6,CASSPRTSGGPSSYNEQFF,TGTGCCAGCAGCCCGCGGACTAGCGGGGGGCCCTCCTCCTACAATGAGCAGTTCTTC
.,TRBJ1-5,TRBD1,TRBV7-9,CASSLSGTGGDSNQPQHF,TGTGCCAGCAGCTTATCTGGGACAGGGGGGGATAGCAATCAGCCCCAGCATTTT
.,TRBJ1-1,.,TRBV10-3,CATHGWESTEAFF,TGTGCCACTCATGGGTGGGAGAGCACTGAAGCTTTCTTT
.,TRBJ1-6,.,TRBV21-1,CASSKDTMSTGQCNSPLHF,TGTGCCAGCAGCAAAGACACAATGAGCACGGGACAATGTAATTCACCCCTCCACTTT
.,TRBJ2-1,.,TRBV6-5,CASRRTALNNEQFF,TGTGCCAGCAGAAGGACAGCCTTGAACAATGAGCAGTTCTTC
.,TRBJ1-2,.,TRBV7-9,CASSLFRAGPKKGDYGYTF,TGTGCCAGCAGCTTATTTCGGGCAGGGCCTAAGAAAGGGGACTATGGCTACACCTTC
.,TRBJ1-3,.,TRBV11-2,CASSLGTVGSGNTIYF,TGTGCCAGCAGCTTAGGGACAGTGGGATCTGGAAACACCATATATTTT
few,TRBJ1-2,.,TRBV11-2,CASSLDGIYGYTF,TGTGCCAGCAGCTTAGACGGTATCTATGGCTACACCTTC
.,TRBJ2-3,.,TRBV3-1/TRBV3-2,CASSLTDTQYF,TGTGCCAGCAGCCTAACAGATACGCAGTATTTT
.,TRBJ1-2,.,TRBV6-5,CASSVDKYYGYTF,TGTGCCAGCAGCGTTGACAAGTACTATGGCTACACCTTC
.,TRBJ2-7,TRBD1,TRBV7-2,CASSTRQGGNEQYF,TGTGCCAGCAGCACCCGACAGGGGGGAAACGAGCAGTACTTC
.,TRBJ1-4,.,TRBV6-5,CTNLHRATNEKLFF,TGTACCAACCTCCACAGAGCAACTAATGAAAAACTGTTTTTT
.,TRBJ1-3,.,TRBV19,CASRQGSSGNTIYF,TGTGCCAGTAGACAGGGCAGCTCTGGAAACACCATATATTTT
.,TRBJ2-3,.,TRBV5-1,CASSEASTDTQYF,TGCGCCAGCAGTGAGGCAAGCACAGATACGCAGTATTTT
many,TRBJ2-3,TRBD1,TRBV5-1,CASSGGQGLLTDTQYF,TGCGCCAGCAGCGGCGGACAGGGTCTATTGACAGATACGCAGTATTTT
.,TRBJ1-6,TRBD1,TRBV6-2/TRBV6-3,CASSRTGSNSPLHF,TGTGCCAGCAGTCGGACAGGATCTAATTCACCCCTCCACTTT
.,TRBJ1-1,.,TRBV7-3,CASRHRAGASEAFF,TGTGCCAGCAGGCACCGGGCAGGGGCGTCTGAAGCTTTCTTT
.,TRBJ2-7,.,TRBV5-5,CASSFFDGGYEQYF,TGTGCCAGCAGCTTTTTCGACGGGGGCTACGAGCAGTACTTC
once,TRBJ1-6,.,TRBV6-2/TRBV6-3,CASSPLQASSYNSPLHF,TGTGCCAGCAGTCCCCTTCAGGCGAGCTCCTATAATTCACCCCTCCACTTT
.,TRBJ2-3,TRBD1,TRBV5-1,CASSSQGAGTDTQYF,TGCGCCAGCAGCTCACAGGGGGCTGGAACAGATACGCAGTATTTT
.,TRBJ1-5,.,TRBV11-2,CASSFEVDQPQHF,TGTGCCAGCAGTTTTGAGGTGGATCAGCCCCAGCATTTT
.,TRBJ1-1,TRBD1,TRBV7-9,CASSPPTGGWMNTEAFF,TGTGCCAGCAGCCCCCCGACAGGGGGGTGGATGAACACTGAAGCTTTCTTT
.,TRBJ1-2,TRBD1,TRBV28,CASSLSTGTAYGYTF,TGTGCCAGCAGTCTCTCTACCGGGACAGCCTATGGCTACACCTTC
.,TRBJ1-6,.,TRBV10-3,CAISDGGANNSPLHF,TGTGCCATCAGTGATGGGGGGGCTAATAATTCACCCCTCCACTTT
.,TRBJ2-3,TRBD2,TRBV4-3,CASSPGLAEDTQYF,TGCGCCAGCAGCCCGGGACTAGCGGAAGATACGCAGTATTTT
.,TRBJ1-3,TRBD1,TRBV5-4,CASSSTGPSGNTIYF,TGTGCCAGCAGCTCGACAGGGCCCTCTGGAAACACCATATATTTT
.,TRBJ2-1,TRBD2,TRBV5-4,CASSPEREGPNNEQFF,TGTGCCAGCAGCCCCGAGCGGGAGGGCCCCAACAATGAGCAGTTCTTC
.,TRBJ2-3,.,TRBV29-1,CSVAQGISTDTQYF,TGCAGCGTTGCCCAGGGTATTAGCACAGATACGCAGTATTTT
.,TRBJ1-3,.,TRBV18,CASSPPLLRDKISGNTIYF,TGTGCCAGCTCACCACCTCTTCTCCGGGACAAGATCTCTGGAAACACCATATATTTT
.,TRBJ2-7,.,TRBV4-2,CASSQARGGFESYKQYF,TGTGCCAGCAGCCAAGCCAGGGGCGGTTTTGAGTCCTACAAGCAGTACTTC
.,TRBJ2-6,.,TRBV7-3,CASSPGGAQGANVLTF,TGTGCCAGCAGCCCCGGTGGGGCCCAGGGGGCCAACGTCCTGACTTTC
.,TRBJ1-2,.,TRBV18,CASSRWANEGYTF,TGTGCCAGCTCACGGTGGGCCAACGAGGGCTACACCTTC
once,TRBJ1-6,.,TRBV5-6,CASRLIRGNSPLHF,TGTGCCAGCAGACTAATCAGGGGTAATTCACCCCTCCACTTT
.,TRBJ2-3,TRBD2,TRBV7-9,CASSLGLAGEATDTQYF,TGTGCCAGCAGCTTGGGACTAGCGGGCGAGGCGACAGATACGCAGTATTTT
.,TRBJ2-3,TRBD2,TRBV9,CASSVGGRGADTQYF,TGTGCCAGCAGCGTCGGCGGGAGAGGGGCAGATACGCAGTATTTT
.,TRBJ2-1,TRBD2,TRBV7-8,CASSQTSGAFSSYNEQFF,TGTGCCAGCAGCCAGACTAGCGGAGCCTTCAGCTCCTACAATGAGCAGTTCTTC
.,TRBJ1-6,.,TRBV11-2,CASSRGGNNSPLHF,TGTGCCAGCAGTAGGGGGGGCAATAATTCACCCCTCCACTTT
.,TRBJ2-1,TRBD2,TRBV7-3,CASEETGGSYNEQFF,TGTGCCAGCGAGGAGACGGGGGGGTCCTACAATGAGCAGTTCTTC
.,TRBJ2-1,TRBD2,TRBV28,CASSLAGAGVNEQFF,TGTGCCAGCAGTTTGGCGGGAGCGGGAGTCAATGAGCAGTTCTTC
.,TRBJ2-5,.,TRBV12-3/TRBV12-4,CASATGSTQYF,TGTGCCAGCGCAACAGGATCGACCCAGTACTTC
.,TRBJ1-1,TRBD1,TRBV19,CASSTPGQGSPEAFF,TGTGCCAGTAGTACTCCGGGACAGGGGAGCCCTGAAGCTTTCTTT
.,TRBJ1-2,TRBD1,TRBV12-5,CASGTDRGFLGYTF,TGTGCTAGTGGTACAGACAGGGGGTTCCTTGGCTACACCTTC
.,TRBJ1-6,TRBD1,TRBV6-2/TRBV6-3,CASSYPRDRGASYNSPLHF,TGTGCCAGCAGTTACCCACGGGACAGGGGGGCATCCTATAATTCACCCCTCCACTTT
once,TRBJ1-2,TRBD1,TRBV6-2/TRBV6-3,CASSPAGQGFYTF,TGTGCCAGCAGTCCAGCGGGACAGGGGTTTTACACCTTC
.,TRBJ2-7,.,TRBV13,CASSGRTGTTYEQYF,TGTGCCAGCAGCGGCCGGACAGGGACTACCTACGAGCAGTACTTC
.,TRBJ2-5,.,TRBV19,CAAEEETQYF,TGTGCCGCCGAGGAAGAGACCCAGTACTTC
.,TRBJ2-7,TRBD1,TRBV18,CASSPGTGGHEQYF,TGTGCCAGCTCACCCGGGACAGGGGGCCACGAGCAGTACTTC
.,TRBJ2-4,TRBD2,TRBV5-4,CASSPGGGNIQYF,TGTGCCAGCAGCCCCGGGGGGGGAAACATTCAGTACTTC
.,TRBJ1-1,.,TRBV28,CASSSNTEAFF,TGTGCCAGCAGCTCTAACACTGAAGCTTTCTTT
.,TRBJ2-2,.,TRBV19,CASSIKGDMNTGELFF,TGTGCCAGTAGTATTAAGGGGGATATGAACACCGGGGAGCTGTTTTTT
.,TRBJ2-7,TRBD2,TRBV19,CASSIEGTSRYEQYF,TGTGCCAGTAGTATCGAAGGGACTAGCCGATACGAGCAGTACTTC
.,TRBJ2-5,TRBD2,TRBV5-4,CASSFAGGRETQYF,TGTGCCAGCAGCTTCGCGGGAGGGCGTGAGACCCAGTACTTC
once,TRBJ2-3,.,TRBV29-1,CSVWQGGTDTQYF,TGCAGCGTTTGGCAGGGCGGCACAGATACGCAGTATTTT
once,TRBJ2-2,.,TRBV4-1,CASSQDPPVGGNTGELFF,TGCGCCAGCAGCCAAGATCCCCCCGTTGGAGGAAACACCGGGGAGCTGTTTTTT